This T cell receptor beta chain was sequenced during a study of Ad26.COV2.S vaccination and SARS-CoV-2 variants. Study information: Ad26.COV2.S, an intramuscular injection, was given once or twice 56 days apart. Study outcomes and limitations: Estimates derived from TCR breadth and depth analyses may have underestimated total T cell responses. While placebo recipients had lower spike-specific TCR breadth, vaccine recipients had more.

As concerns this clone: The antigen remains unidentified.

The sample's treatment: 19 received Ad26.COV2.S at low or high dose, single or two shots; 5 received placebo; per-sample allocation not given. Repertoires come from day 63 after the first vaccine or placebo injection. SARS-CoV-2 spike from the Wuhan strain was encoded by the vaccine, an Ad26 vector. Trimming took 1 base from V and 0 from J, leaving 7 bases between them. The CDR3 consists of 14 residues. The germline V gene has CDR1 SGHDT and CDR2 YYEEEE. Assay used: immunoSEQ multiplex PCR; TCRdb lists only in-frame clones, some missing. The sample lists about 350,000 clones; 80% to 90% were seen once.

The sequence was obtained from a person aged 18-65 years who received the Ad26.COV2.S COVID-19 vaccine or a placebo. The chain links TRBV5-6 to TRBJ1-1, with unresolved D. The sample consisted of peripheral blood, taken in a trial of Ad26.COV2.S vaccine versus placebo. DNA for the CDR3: TGTGCCAGCAGCTTGATCGGCTTGAACACTGAAGCTTTCTTT. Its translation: CASSLIGLNTEAFF. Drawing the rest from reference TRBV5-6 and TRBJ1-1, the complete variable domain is DAGVTQSPTHLIKTRGQQVTLRCSPKSGHDTVSWYQQALGQGPQFIFQYYEEEERQRGNFPDRFSGHQFPNYSSELNVNALLLGDSALYLCASSLIGLNTEAFFGQGTRLTVV.